Following are 16 T cell receptor beta chains from one sample sequenced in a study of cytomegalovirus exposure and HLA in healthy donors. Primers included in the PCR were 60 Vbeta and 13 Jbeta primers. The repertoire was sequenced with immunoSEQ multiplex PCR; TCRdb's copy has only in-frame clones and lacks some. The top ten clones hold roughly 6.3% of a sample with some 160,000 clones, over 80% of them seen once. Sequenced material: PBMCs. The receptors were gathered from a male donor in good health and CMV-seropositive.

This clone occurred once. The chain carries TRBV15 and TRBJ2-3, with 12 bases aligning to TRBD2. The CDR3 sequence is 17 residues long. J gave up 5 bases and V 5 bases, and 11 bases lay outside the gene matches. The germline CDR1 and CDR2 sequences are LNHNV and YYDKDF (reference sequence). The CDR3 region is CATSSSLMGLAGDTQYF. The CDR3 DNA reads as TGTGCCACCAGCTCAAGCTTGATGGGACTAGCGGGAGATACGCAGTATTTT.

In this sample, this clone turned up a few times. The chain is built from TRBV9 and TRBJ2-2, with TRBD2 matching 8 bases. The germline V gene encodes CDR1 SGDLS and CDR2 YYNGEE. The CDR3 is 16 residues long. Trimming at V came to 0 bases and at J to 6 bases, leaving 7 bases not matched to a gene. The CDR3 reads CASSVGGGRTPGELFF. For the CDR3, the DNA is TGTGCCAGCAGCGTAGGGGGCGGGAGGACCCCCGGGGAGCTGTTTTTT.

This chain uses TRBV15 with TRBJ2-7; possible D gene TRBD2, 5 bases. The CDR3 is made up of 14 amino acids. Deletions cut 5 bases from V and 7 bases from J, with 18 bases between. Germline V CDR1 and CDR2: LNHNV, YYDKDF (reference sequence). CDR3 sequence reads: CATSDRRGRGEQYF. The CDR3, as DNA: TGTGCCACCAGCGACCGGAGAGGGAGAGGAGAGCAGTACTTC.

The chain joins TRBV6-1 to TRBJ2-1; 7 bases agree with TRBD2. The CDR3 contains 17 residues. With 1 base clipped from V and 5 bases from J, the junction kept 11 bases outside the gene matches. CDR1 and CDR2 (germline): MNHNS, SASEGT. This CDR3 is CASSEVVGGGMHNEQFF. As DNA, the CDR3 is TGTGCCAGCAGTGAAGTCGTTGGGGGGGGTATGCACAATGAGCAGTTCTTC.

The CDR3, as DNA: TGTGCCAGTAGTCGCGGTTATGGCTACACCTTC. This encodes CASSRGYGYTF. The rearrangement links TRBV19 to TRBJ1-2; no clear D gene. Trimming left V 5 bases short and J 5 bases short, with 6 bases between. The CDR3 has 11 residues. Germline CDR1 is LNHDA and CDR2 is SQIVND (reference sequence).

This clone occurred once. The chain recombines TRBV28 with TRBJ2-1, with D unresolved. Per germline, CDR1 MDHEN and CDR2 SYDVKM. The CDR3 is 12 amino acids. Trimming removed 4 bases at V and 8 bases at J, with 9 bases between. The CDR3 sequence: CASSSPADEQFF. The CDR3, as DNA: TGTGCCAGCAGTTCCCCGGCGGATGAGCAGTTCTTC.

V usage is TRBV7-2 and J usage is TRBJ2-2, with 9 bases that match TRBD2. CDR3 length: 14 residues. Unmatched junction bases numbered 3, after V lost 6 bases and J lost 4 bases. Germline V gives CDR1 SGHTA, CDR2 FQGNSA. CDR3 in DNA: TGTGCCAGCAGGGTAGCGGGAGTCACCGGGGAGCTGTTTTTT. It translates to CASRVAGVTGELFF. The variable domain in full, completed from reference TRBV7-2 and TRBJ2-2, reads GAGVSQSPSNKVTEKGKDVELRCDPISGHTALYWYRQSLGQGLEFLIYFQGNSAPDKSGLPSDRFSAERTGGSVSTLTIQRTQQEDSAVYLCASRVAGVTGELFFGEGSRLTVL.

The table lists this clone with a few counts. The rearrangement joins TRBV27 to TRBJ2-5; TRBD1 agrees at 9 bases. Germline CDR1 MNHEY, CDR2 SMNVEV (reference sequence). The V segment lost 5 bases and the J segment 7 bases; nucleotides outside the gene matches: 14. The CDR3 is made up of 16 amino acids. CDR3 coding DNA: TGTGCCAGCAGTCCGTCCCGGGACAGGGTATTGGGGACCCAGTACTTC. Amino acid sequence: CASSPSRDRVLGTQYF.

This clone has only a few counts. V and J are TRBV19 and TRBJ2-7; D might be TRBD1 (6 bases). This CDR3 region has 13 residues. In germline, CDR1 is LNHDA, CDR2 SQIVND (reference sequence). The ends were cut back, 4 bases at V and 3 bases at J, with 10 bases in the middle. Here the CDR3 reads CASSTGQFYEQYF. In nucleotides, the CDR3 is TGTGCCAGTAGTACCGGACAGTTCTACGAGCAGTACTTC.

The chain employs TRBV29-1 and TRBJ2-7, with D possibly TRBD1 on 6 matching bases. V was pared by 4 bases and J by 1 base, with 14 bases between. The germline V gene encodes CDR1 SQVTM and CDR2 ANQGSEA. The CDR3 contains 14 residues. Here the CDR3 reads CSVGWTANSYEQYF. The CDR3 DNA reads as TGCAGCGTTGGCTGGACAGCAAATTCCTACGAGCAGTACTTC.

This clone was found a few times. The V call is TRBV4-1, the J call TRBJ1-1; D uncertain. The V gene's germline CDR1 is MGHRA and CDR2 YSYEKL. V dropped 2 bases and J dropped 0 bases, with 7 bases sitting between them. This CDR3 is 14 amino acids long. The DNA for the CDR3 is TGCGCCAGCAGCCAATTTGCTATGAACACTGAAGCTTTCTTT. Residues: CASSQFAMNTEAFF.

The rearrangement joins TRBV6-1 to TRBJ2-3; 7 nucleotides align to TRBD2. The CDR3 sequence is 15 residues long. With V trimmed by 1 base and J by 3 bases, 4 bases remained unmatched. The germline V gene encodes CDR1 MNHNS and CDR2 SASEGT. CDR3 region: CASSEGASGTDTQYF. CDR3 sequence (DNA): TGTGCCAGCAGTGAAGGGGCTAGCGGTACAGATACGCAGTATTTT.

This rearrangement joins TRBV4-1 to TRBJ1-5; TRBD1 might be the D (6 bases). Trimming stripped 0 bases from V and 4 bases from J, with 19 bases between. The germline V gene encodes CDR1 MGHRA and CDR2 YSYEKL. The CDR3 is 18 residues long. Here the CDR3 DNA reads TGCGCCAGCAGCCAAGATATCGGGACACCCCTTAGAAATCAGCCCCAGCATTTT. Translating it yields CASSQDIGTPLRNQPQHF.

This clone was recorded once. The CDR3 coding sequence is TGTGCCTGGAGGCCACTAGCGGGAGAGGTAGATGAGCAGTTCTTC. It is translated as CAWRPLAGEVDEQFF. The V gene is TRBV30, the J gene TRBJ2-1; 11 positions agree with TRBD2. The CDR3 has 15 amino acids. Per the germline V gene, CDR1 is GTSNPN and CDR2 is SVGIG (reference sequence). With V trimmed by 3 bases and J by 8 bases, 9 bases remained unmatched.

V is TRBV4-3 and J is TRBJ2-1; 12 bases are shared with TRBD2. After removal of 0 bases from V and 9 bases from J, the junction contained 6 bases not matched to a gene. Per the germline V gene, CDR1 is LGHNA and CDR2 is YSLEER. The CDR3 loop spans 16 amino acids. The CDR3 region is CASSQDPLAGGVEQFF. CDR3 nucleotide sequence: TGCGCCAGCAGCCAAGACCCACTAGCGGGAGGCGTTGAGCAGTTCTTC.

This rearrangement joins TRBV4-1 to TRBJ1-6, with 7 bases lining up with TRBD1. The V and J ends lost 2 bases and 8 bases, in that order; junction bases with no gene match: 15. This CDR3 region has 18 residues. Germline CDR1 is MGHRA and CDR2 is YSYEKL. The DNA of the CDR3 is TGCGCCAGCAGCCAACCCCCTGGACTCCGGGACAGCGATTCACCCCTCCACTTT. Its translation is CASSQPPGLRDSDSPLHF.